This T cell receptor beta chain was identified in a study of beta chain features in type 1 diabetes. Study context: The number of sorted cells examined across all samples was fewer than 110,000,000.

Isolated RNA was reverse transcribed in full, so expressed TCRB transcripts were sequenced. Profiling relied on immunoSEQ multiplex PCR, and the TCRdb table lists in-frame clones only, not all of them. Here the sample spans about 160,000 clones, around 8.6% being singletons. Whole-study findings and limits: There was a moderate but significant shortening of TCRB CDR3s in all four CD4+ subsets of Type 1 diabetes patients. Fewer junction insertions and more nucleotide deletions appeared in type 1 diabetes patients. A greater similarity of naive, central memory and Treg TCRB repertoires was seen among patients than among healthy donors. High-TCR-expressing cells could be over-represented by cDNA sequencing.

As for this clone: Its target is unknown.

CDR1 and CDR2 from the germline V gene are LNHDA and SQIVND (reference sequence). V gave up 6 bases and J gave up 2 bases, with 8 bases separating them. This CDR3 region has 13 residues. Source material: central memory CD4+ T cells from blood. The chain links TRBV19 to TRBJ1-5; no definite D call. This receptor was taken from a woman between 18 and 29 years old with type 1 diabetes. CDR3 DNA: TGTGCCAGTAGGCAGGCTGGCAATCAGCCCCAGCATTTT. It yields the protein CASRQAGNQPQHF.